This TCR beta chain was sequenced for a study of CD8+CD57+ T cells in acquired aplastic anemia. Overall study context: DNA recovered from sorted CD4+ and CD8+ cells had a mean of roughly 3 ug.

The TCR beta profiling, which covered VDJ combination and CDR3 sequence, was carried out using genomic DNA as the template. TCRdb fed the reads into MiXCR, producing one record per CDR3 protein. The sample includes 250,000 to 350,000 distinct CDR3 sequences, 56% of them seen just once. An expansion of CD8+CD57+ cells by flow cytometry had been shown in patients chosen for sequencing. Regarding this clonotype: One end of the junction varies from germline; a read error may be responsible.

This receptor was identified in a human donor with aplastic anemia. Sequenced material: sorted CD4+, CD8+, or CD8+CD57+ T cells (not recorded which) from PBMCs.

DNA for the CDR3: TGTGCCAGCGGTTCTCAGTCTAACACTGAAGCTCTCTTT. It translates to CASGSQSNTEALF. The chain combines TRBV12-3 or TRBV12-4 with TRBJ1-1, with D unresolved. CDR3 length: 13 residues.